These T cell receptor beta chains were read from a single sample in a study of blood T cell repertoires in COVID-19. TCRdb's copy holds only in-frame clones and misses some; the assay was immunoSEQ multiplex PCR. Here the sample spans approximately 77,000 clones, approximately 89% being singletons. The sample taken for sequencing was peripheral blood. The receptors derive from a woman older than 75 with acute or convalescent COVID-19. The CDR3 runs from the conserved cysteine through the conserved F or W. The order of the fields is V gene, CDR3 protein.

TRBV5-1,CASSVDSYGNTIYF
TRBV12-3/TRBV12-4,CASSPQGSYGYTF
TRBV12-5,CASGLSGLPLYSNQPQHF
TRBV30,CAWNTVLGNQPQHF
TRBV4-3,CASSQGTDRGDQPQHF
TRBV6-5,CASIGTGGSGYTF
TRBV30,CAWSRGGGRGYTF
TRBV5-6,CASSLDLGRAAGELFF
TRBV5-1,CASSFEGWATEAFF
TRBV7-8,CASSLGQVNSNQPQHF
TRBV3-1/TRBV3-2,CASSQGTPTYEQYF
TRBV20-1,CSASGLAGGGRSTDTQYF
TRBV18,CASSPPGFGQGLYNEQFF
TRBV10-1,CASSSPQGMAFF
TRBV6-1,CASSERRGVNYGYTF
TRBV18,CASSRGASGYEQYF
TRBV27,CASSKAGGSRQPQHF
TRBV6-5,CASRQRDRENSPLHF
TRBV21-1,CASSSRTVISGNTIYF
TRBV7-3,CASSLRTPKGISGANVLTF
TRBV5-8,CASRPGTTNQPQHF
TRBV30,CAWSATRTGSGQPQHF
TRBV11-3,CASSLEPGLVSNEQFF
TRBV19,CASSLTGQGAFGYGYTF
TRBV30,CAWDRDYGYTF
TRBV7-9,CASSLGDRVGETQYF